The subject of this entry is one T cell receptor (beta chain). This clonotype has a count of ten or more. Which antigen it targets is not known. No clone much larger than this one lies a single base away; base qualities are absent. Sample treatment or condition, as interpreted from the label and publication: allogeneic hematopoietic cell transplantation with graft depleted of TCRalphabeta T cells and CD19 B cells. The transplant recipients were children given TCRalphabeta/CD19-depleted allogeneic hematopoietic cell grafts. These data belong to a study of T-cell reconstitution after alpha-beta-depleted transplantation in children (dated by TCRdb to about 2016). At the level of the whole study: The study quantitatively tracked T-cell immune reconstitution after TCRalphabeta/CD19-depleted allogeneic hematopoietic cell transplantation in children using TCR repertoire profiling.

The library came from PCR. These reads were obtained on an Illumina HiSeq 2500. TCR library preparation used molecular barcoding, with unique molecular identifiers applied to normalize quantification of the TCRbeta repertoire. TCRdb cleaned the public reads at Q25 with fastp, built clones with MiXCR and kept in-frame beta chains. Identical CDR3 protein sequences are pooled into one entry, listed with their most common genes and DNA. This sample has approximately 630,000 distinct CDR3 sequences in its table, and under 15% of those were observed once. 0.79% of the sample is held by the ten biggest clonotypes. General findings and caveats noted by the study authors: In some patients, the high TCRbeta diversity seen at day 60 was put down to recipient T cells and intrathymic progenitors that had survived conditioning. Apparently early alphabetaT-cell count recovery about two months after transplant reportedly relied on only several hundred rapidly expanded clones derived from non-depleted graft cells. The frequencies of hyperexpanded clones fell over the following months, and after one year, T-cell counts and TCRbeta diversity were mostly attributed to newly produced T cells.

The CDR3 numbers 15 residues from cysteine through phenylalanine. CDR3 DNA only is kept here, 45 bases in frame from base 1. V trim: 3 bases; J trim: 3 bases; unmatched bases: 6. CDR1 and CDR2, per the germline V gene, are SQVTM and ANQGSEA. The chain is assembled from TRBV29-1 and TRBJ2-1, and 9 junction bases match TRBD1. This material consisted of PBMCs, taken before TCRalphabeta/CD19-depleted stem cell transplant. The source is a girl aged 2 to 10 with congenital amegakaryocytic thrombocytopenia, due to receive a stem cell transplant. CDR3 reads: CSVEGRQGGYNEQFF. The DNA sequence is given as TGCAGCGTTGAGGGGCGACAGGGGGGCTACAATGAGCAGTTCTTC.